The present T cell receptor (beta chain) was sequenced within a study of regulatory T cells in long-lasting Graves disease. Library construction for TCR beta used iRepertoire HTBI primers and Arm-PCR of CDR3 regions. TCRdb re-called the multiplex PCR reads through MiXCR, storing one row per CDR3 protein. In the table there are 450,000 to 500,000 distinct CDR3 sequences, 15% to 20% of which are singletons. The time point is: newly diagnosed GD, antithyroid drugs for less than 3 months. The TCR library was prepared using RNA isolated from PBMCs. The authors drew patients from an endocrinology department in Xi'an, China. CDR1 and CDR2 (germline): SQVTM, ANQGSEA. J was trimmed by 3 bases and V by 0 bases; bases with no gene match: 6. The CDR3 spans 15 residues. These records were also assigned to another study, of T cells in Graves' hyperthyroidism and ophthalmopathy. From that report: Those with hyperthyroidism were 18 to 65 years old, newly diagnosed, and ill for under 2 months.

This rearrangement joins TRBV29-1 to TRBJ2-7, with TRBD1 matching 9 bases. The sequencing used peripheral blood mononuclear cells (PBMCs), collected at new diagnosis, from a patient treated with antithyroid drugs. This clonotype was obtained from a man aged 40-49 years with Graves disease. The CDR3 here is CSVEDVTGGHYEQYF. Here the CDR3 DNA reads TGCAGCGTTGAAGACGTTACAGGGGGCCACTACGAGCAGTACTTC.